A single sample gave rise to the 4 T cell receptor beta chains below, sequenced in a study of T cells in Graves' hyperthyroidism and ophthalmopathy. From RNA transcripts, TCR beta CDR3 regions were amplified. Initially, a first-round RT-PCR of the TCR CDR3 employed the HTBI primer set. From the multiplex PCR reads, TCRdb called clonotypes with MiXCR, one entry per CDR3 protein. The sample records a few hundred thousand distinct CDR3 sequences, less than 25% being singletons. Sequencing was carried out using blood. The receptor set was obtained from a man between 18 and 35 years old with Graves' hyperthyroidism.

This clonotype was seen more than once but under ten times. This chain uses TRBV7-9 with TRBJ2-5, with a possible D match to TRBD2 (5 bases). V was shortened by 4 bases and J by 5 bases, with 14 bases between the two germline ends. CDR3 length equals 14 residues. CDR1 SEHNR and CDR2 FQNEAQ come from the germline V gene (reference sequence). The CDR3 spells CASSSPSPPETQYF. The DNA of the CDR3 is TGTGCCAGCAGCTCCCCTAGCCCCCCTGAGACCCAGTACTTC.

In this sample, this clonotype turned up many times. This rearrangement joins TRBV6-1 to TRBJ2-7; the match to TRBD2 covers 13 bases. The V gene's germline CDR1 is MNHNS and CDR2 SASEGT. This CDR3 is built from 16 residues. Trimming at V came to 5 bases and at J to 0 bases, leaving 4 bases not matched to a gene. The CDR3 sequence: CASSLGTSGVSYEQYF. For the CDR3, the DNA is TGTGCCAGCAGTCTAGGGACTAGCGGGGTCTCCTACGAGCAGTACTTC.

For the CDR3, the DNA is TGCAGCGTTGTGGGGGTGGCGCAGACCCAGTACTTC. Translation: CSVVGVAQTQYF. The chain has TRBV29-1 and TRBJ2-5; D is perhaps TRBD1 or TRBD2 (5 bases each). CDR3 length: 12 residues. Germline values: CDR1 SQVTM, CDR2 ANQGSEA. V was trimmed by 4 bases and J by 6 bases, leaving 12 bases between them.

In this sample, this clonotype turned up many times. The genes are TRBV9 and TRBJ1-1; the match to TRBD1 covers 12 bases. This CDR3 has 16 residues. V shed 4 bases, J shed 1 base, and the junction held 5 bases outside the gene matches. Germline V gives CDR1 SGDLS, CDR2 YYNGEE. The CDR3 sequence: CASSLRDRGPNTEAFF. CDR3 DNA: TGTGCCAGCAGCCTGCGGGACAGGGGGCCGAACACTGAAGCTTTCTTT.